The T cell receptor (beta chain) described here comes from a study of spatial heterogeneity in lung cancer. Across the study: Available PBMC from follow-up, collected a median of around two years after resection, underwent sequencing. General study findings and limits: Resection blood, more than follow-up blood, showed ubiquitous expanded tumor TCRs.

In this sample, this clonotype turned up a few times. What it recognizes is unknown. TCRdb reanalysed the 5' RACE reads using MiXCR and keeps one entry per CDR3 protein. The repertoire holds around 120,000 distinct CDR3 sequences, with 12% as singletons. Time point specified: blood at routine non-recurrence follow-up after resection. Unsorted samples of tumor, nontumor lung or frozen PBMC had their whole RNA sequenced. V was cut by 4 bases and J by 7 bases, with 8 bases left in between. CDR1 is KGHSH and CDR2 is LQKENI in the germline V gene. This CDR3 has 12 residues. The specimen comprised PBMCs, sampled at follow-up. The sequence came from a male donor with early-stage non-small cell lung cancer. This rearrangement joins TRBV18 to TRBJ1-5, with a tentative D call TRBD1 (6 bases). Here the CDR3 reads CASSQDSQPQHF. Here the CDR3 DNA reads TGTGCCAGCTCACAGGACAGCCAGCCCCAGCATTTT.